Given below is one T cell receptor (beta chain) in context. Antigen unknown. Unique molecular identifiers were incorporated into the prepared TCRbeta library. One entry per CDR3 protein results from TCRdb running MiXCR on the PCR reads. The sample has under 750,000 distinct CDR3 sequences; roughly 23% are singletons. The CDR3 has 15 amino acids. CDR1 MNHNS and CDR2 SASEGT come from the germline V gene. J gave up 3 bases and V 2 bases, and 6 bases lay outside the gene matches. The source of the sample is a study of T-cell reconstitution after alpha-beta-depleted transplantation in children. Study-level findings and limits: By one year post-transplant, T-cell counts and diversity largely arose from T cells that were newly produced. Approximately two months post-transplant, alpha-beta T cells reportedly originated from several hundred expanded graft clones. Surviving recipient T cells and thymic progenitors accounted for the high day-60 TCRbeta diversity observed in some patients.

The receptor was isolated from a boy younger than two who had a stem cell transplant for acute myeloid leukemia, so the T cells may come from the graft donor. The gene calls are TRBV6-1 and TRBJ2-7, with TRBD1 matching 8 bases. The starting material was PBMCs, mostly from graft donor cells, obtained 360 days after TCRalphabeta/CD19-depleted stem cell transplant. Written as DNA, the CDR3 is TGTGCCAGCAGTGAATACCCGACAGGGGACTACGAGCAGTACGTC. This sequence encodes CASSEYPTGDYEQYV.